A single sample is the source of the 32 T cell receptor beta chains below, sequenced in a study of Tregs in tolerant kidney transplant recipients. Method: immunoSEQ multiplex PCR; TCRdb's copy keeps in-frame clones and lacks some. The top ten hold over 0.5% of the sample, which has roughly 250,000 clones, 65% to 85% seen once. Material: CD4+ T cells from blood. The receptors here all came from a human donor in good health.

The chain couples TRBV6-1 to TRBJ1-3; perhaps TRBD1 as D (5 bases). V gave up 3 bases and J gave up 2 bases, with 17 bases separating them. This CDR3 is 17 amino acids long. Germline loops: CDR1 MNHNS, CDR2 SASEGT. CDR3 coding DNA: TGTGCCAGCAGTGACAATCGGGGGGGAAGAACTGGAAACACCATATATTTT. Protein product: CASSDNRGGRTGNTIYF.

This clone came up once. The chain uses TRBV5-4 and TRBJ1-4; D perhaps matches TRBD1 (5 bases). The CDR3 is 17 residues long. Trimming pared 9 bases from V and 0 bases from J, leaving 21 bases between. The germline CDR1 and CDR2 sequences are SGHNT and YYREEE (reference sequence). The CDR3 loop is CATTRGGTSATNEKLFF. The DNA of the CDR3 is TGTGCCACCACTCGAGGAGGGACTTCAGCAACTAATGAAAAACTGTTTTTT.

The chain couples TRBV6-6 to TRBJ1-4; D possibly corresponds to TRBD1 (5 bases). This CDR3 comprises 16 residues. CDR1 is MNHNY and CDR2 is SVGAGI in the germline V gene (reference sequence). V shed 2 bases and J shed 0 bases, with 10 bases lying between them. The CDR3 sequence: CASSYKGPTTNEKLFF. The DNA of the CDR3 is TGTGCCAGCAGTTACAAGGGACCCACAACTAATGAAAAACTGTTTTTT.

The J gene is TRBJ2-7, the V gene TRBV18; tentative D call: TRBD1 (5 bases). CDR3 length: 13 amino acids. Germline V gene data show CDR1 as KGHSH and CDR2 as LQKENI. Trimming took 2 bases from V and 7 from J, leaving 12 bases between them. CDR3 residues: CASSPLGLGEQYF. The CDR3 bases are TGTGCCAGCTCACCATTGGGGCTCGGGGAGCAGTACTTC.

The table lists this clone with a few counts. The chain uses TRBV6-1 and TRBJ2-2; D not resolved. This CDR3 has 14 residues. The germline CDR1 and CDR2 sequences are MNHNS and SASEGT. The V end lost 4 bases, the J end lost 0 bases, and 6 bases lay between the germline ends. CDR3 bases: TGTGCCAGCAGTGTCCAGCCGAACACCGGGGAGCTGTTTTTT. It codes for CASSVQPNTGELFF.

Turning to this clone: Other DNA sequences in this specimen translate into the identical CDR3. The chain couples TRBV5-1 to TRBJ1-1; D is uncertain. V was shortened by 0 bases and J by 0 bases, with 6 bases between the two germline ends. The V gene's germline CDR1 is SGHRS and CDR2 YFSETQ. The CDR3 totals 14 residues. The CDR3 coding sequence is TGCGCCAGCAGCTTGGGAGACATGAACACTGAAGCTTTCTTT. Its translation: CASSLGDMNTEAFF.

This chain joins TRBV4-1 and TRBJ2-2; D possibly corresponds to TRBD2 (6 bases). The V gene's germline CDR1 is MGHRA and CDR2 YSYEKL. Trimming removed 0 bases from V and 5 bases from J, with 16 bases in between. The CDR3 runs to 17 residues. The CDR3, as DNA: TGCGCCAGCAGCCAAGATGCGTTCGTGGGGGGAACCGGGGAGCTGTTTTTT. Translating it yields CASSQDAFVGGTGELFF.

The rearrangement links TRBV4-2 to TRBJ1-4; 7 bases agree with TRBD1. CDR1 is LGHNA, CDR2 YNFKEQ, per germline. The CDR3 extends over 15 amino acids. Losses at the gene ends were 4 bases for V and 5 bases for J; bases not matched to a gene: 7. The CDR3 bases are TGTGCCAGCAGCCGCCCCGGGACAGAAAATGAAAAACTGTTTTTT. Protein sequence: CASSRPGTENEKLFF.

The chain is built from TRBV5-1 and TRBJ2-5, with 12 positions matching TRBD2. Trimming removed 6 bases from V and 0 bases from J; junction bases left unmatched: 9. The CDR3 has 17 amino acids. Germline values: CDR1 SGHRS, CDR2 YFSETQ. The CDR3 sequence is CASTLAGGVTYQETQYF. For the CDR3, the DNA is TGCGCCAGCACCCTAGCGGGAGGGGTGACGTACCAAGAGACCCAGTACTTC.

This clone was detected a few times. The genes are TRBV18 and TRBJ1-2; D is ambiguous. The CDR3 has 15 residues. Trimming left V 3 bases short and J 8 bases short, with 19 bases between. The germline CDR1 and CDR2 sequences are KGHSH and LQKENI. CDR3 in amino acids: CASSPDLGNGYGYTF. The CDR3 region has the DNA TGTGCCAGCTCACCGGACTTGGGCAACGGATACGGCTACACCTTC.

The V call is TRBV6-1, the J call TRBJ2-5; no firm D call. Deletions cut 6 bases from V and 2 bases from J, with 10 bases between. CDR1 and CDR2 (germline): MNHNS, SASEGT. CDR3 length: 13 amino acids. The DNA for the CDR3 is TGTGCCAGCAGCAACCTCGGACAAGAGACCCAGTACTTC. Translation gives CASSNLGQETQYF.

This chain uses TRBV19 with TRBJ2-1; 11 positions match TRBD2. V dropped 6 bases and J dropped 9; count of bases not matched to a gene: 10. Germline-derived CDR1 and CDR2 are LNHDA and SQIVND (reference sequence). The CDR3 is 15 residues long. The CDR3 DNA sequence: TGTGCCAGTAGGTCCGGGACTAGCGGCCTCGGTGAGCAGTTCTTC. It translates to CASRSGTSGLGEQFF.

This CDR3 reads CASRWGTSGAYNEQFF. CDR3 in DNA: TGTGCCAGCAGGTGGGGGACTAGCGGGGCCTACAATGAGCAGTTCTTC. The chain combines TRBV7-3 with TRBJ2-1; TRBD2 matches at 13 bases. Germline CDR1 is SGHTA and CDR2 is FQGTGA. V was pared by 6 bases and J by 2 bases, with 4 bases of the junction left unmatched. The CDR3 totals 16 residues.

The chain uses TRBV28 and TRBJ2-3; 10 nucleotides match TRBD1. Looked up from germline, CDR1 is MDHEN and CDR2 is SYDVKM. Trimming cost V 7 bases and J 6 bases; bases outside gene matches: 7. The CDR3 spans 14 residues. The CDR3 bases are TGTGCCAGCAAAGACAGGGGGCGCCCCGATACGCAGTATTTT. Protein product: CASKDRGRPDTQYF. The full variable domain, its missing parts supplied by reference TRBV28 and TRBJ2-3, is DVKVTQSSRYLVKRTGEKVFLECVQDMDHENMFWYRQDPGLGLRLIYFSYDVKMKEKGDIPEGYSVSREKKERFSLILESASTNQTSMYLCASKDRGRPDTQYFGPGTRLTVL.

The rearrangement joins TRBV21-1 to TRBJ2-3; no check of the table's D call, TRBD2, against the DNA was made. TRBV21-1 is termed a pseudogene. The CDR3 consists of 19 residues. The CDR3 region is CASSSRLASGLLTTDTQYF. CDR3 coding DNA: TGTGCCAGCAGCAGCAGGTTAGCCTCGGGACTGCTTACCACAGATACGCAGTATTTT.

The chain uses TRBV27 and TRBJ2-7; possibly TRBD2 for D (5 bases). The CDR3 is 14 residues long. CDR1 and CDR2 from the germline V gene are MNHEY and SMNVEV (reference sequence). V lost 6 bases and J 0 bases, leaving 12 bases between the germline ends. The CDR3 DNA sequence: TGTGCCAGCAGAACGAACGGGGACTCCTACGAGCAGTACTTC. Protein sequence: CASRTNGDSYEQYF.

The chain has TRBV19 and TRBJ1-2; D gene unclear. Looked up from germline, CDR1 is LNHDA and CDR2 is SQIVND (reference sequence). The CDR3 runs 12 residues. V was shortened by 7 bases and J by 4 bases, with 10 bases between the two germline ends. The CDR3 here is CASNSGSYGYTF. The CDR3 DNA follows: TGTGCCAGTAACAGTGGTTCCTATGGCTACACCTTC.

CDR3 region: CASSGASGRLRGTDTQYF. The DNA for the CDR3 is TGTGCCAGCAGTGGGGCGAGCGGGAGGTTAAGAGGCACAGATACGCAGTATTTT. The chain uses TRBV2 and TRBJ2-3; 9 nucleotides align to TRBD2. Germline V lookup: CDR1 SNHLY, CDR2 FYNNEI. This CDR3 has 18 residues. V was clipped by 4 bases and J by 1 base; unmatched bases: 12.

The CDR3 loop is CASSYSIGLQGYGYTF. The CDR3 region has the DNA TGTGCCAGTAGTTACTCAATCGGTCTACAGGGCTATGGCTACACCTTC. The chain has TRBV19 and TRBJ1-2; possibly TRBD1 for D (6 bases). The CDR3 contains 16 residues. The V and J ends lost 5 bases and 4 bases respectively, with 20 bases between them. From germline, CDR1 is LNHDA and CDR2 SQIVND (reference sequence). Using reference TRBV19 and TRBJ1-2 for the parts outside the CDR3, the full variable domain is DGGITQSPKYLFRKEGQNVTLSCEQNLNHDAMYWYRQDPGQGLRLIYYSQIVNDFQKGDIAEGYSVSREKKESFPLTVTSAQKNPTAFYLCASSYSIGLQGYGYTFGSGTRLTVV.

The V and J genes are TRBV10-2 and TRBJ1-1; D is possibly TRBD1 (6 bases). The germline V gene has CDR1 WSHSY and CDR2 SAAADI. This CDR3 contains 17 residues. The V and J ends lost 1 base and 3 bases respectively, with 18 bases between them. DNA of the CDR3: TGCGCCAGCAGTGAGTTATTGGCAGGGGTCGAAGACACTGAAGCTTTCTTT. It translates to CASSELLAGVEDTEAFF.

CDR3: CASSQVGTGQETQYF. The CDR3 DNA reads TGTGCCAGCAGCCAAGTAGGGACAGGTCAAGAGACCCAGTACTTC. This rearrangement joins TRBV4-2 to TRBJ2-5; TRBD1 matches 8 bases. This CDR3 comprises 15 residues. With V trimmed by 1 base and J by 2 bases, 3 bases remained unmatched. CDR1 LGHNA and CDR2 YNFKEQ come from the germline V gene.

The chain couples TRBV10-1 to TRBJ2-2, with D possibly TRBD1 on 5 matching bases. The CDR3 sequence is 14 residues long. Trimming cost V 6 bases and J 0 bases, with 8 bases left between them. CDR1 and CDR2 (germline): WNHNN, SYGVQD (reference sequence). Here the CDR3 reads CASSGHTNTGELFF. Written as DNA, the CDR3 is TGCGCCAGCAGCGGACACACGAACACCGGGGAGCTGTTTTTT.

The chain combines TRBV11-1 with TRBJ2-5; the D gene is possibly TRBD1 (5 bases). Germline-derived CDR1 and CDR2 are SGHAT and FQDESV (reference sequence). This CDR3 comprises 14 residues. V dropped 2 bases and J dropped 5 bases, with 12 bases sitting between them. This CDR3 reads CASSLYLTAETQYF. CDR3 DNA: TGTGCCAGCAGCTTATACCTGACAGCGGAGACCCAGTACTTC.

The chain employs TRBV5-4 and TRBJ2-2; 14 bases align to TRBD2. The CDR3 is 16 amino acids. CDR1 is SGHNT, CDR2 YYREEE, per germline (reference sequence). V trimming: 3 bases; J trimming: 8 bases; junction bases outside the gene matches: 6. The CDR3 DNA follows: TGTGCCAGCAGCTCGGGGACTAGCGGGAGATTGGGGGAGCTGTTTTTT. Translation gives CASSSGTSGRLGELFF.

This rearrangement joins TRBV5-1 to TRBJ2-1, with 9 bases aligning to TRBD2. Germline V lookup: CDR1 SGHRS, CDR2 YFSETQ. The CDR3 loop spans 15 amino acids. V was pared by 4 bases and J by 0 bases, with 2 bases of the junction left unmatched. CDR3 residues: CASSPGLASYNEQFF. CDR3 nucleotide sequence: TGCGCCAGCAGCCCGGGACTAGCCTCCTACAATGAGCAGTTCTTC.

The genes are TRBV6-1 and TRBJ1-4; 10 nucleotides agree with TRBD1. CDR1 is MNHNS and CDR2 is SASEGT in the germline V gene. The CDR3 totals 15 residues. The J segment lost 8 bases and the V segment lost 7 bases, leaving 10 bases of the junction unmatched. CDR3 loop: CASTRPGQGDEKLFF. The CDR3 DNA reads as TGTGCCAGCACTCGACCCGGACAGGGGGACGAAAAACTGTTTTTT.

This clone appeared once. The chain carries TRBV27 and TRBJ2-7; 13 bases are a match to TRBD2. This CDR3 has 18 residues. The J segment lost 4 bases and the V segment lost 5 bases, leaving 14 bases of the junction unmatched. The germline CDR1 and CDR2 sequences are MNHEY and SMNVEV (reference sequence). This CDR3 is CASSQPFPGLAGDYEQYF. The CDR3 bases are TGTGCCAGCAGTCAGCCTTTTCCCGGACTAGCGGGAGATTACGAGCAGTACTTC.

The rearrangement links TRBV7-8 to TRBJ1-5, with D hard to call. The CDR3 totals 16 residues. V lost 5 bases and J 3 bases, leaving 17 bases between the germline ends. CDR1 and CDR2 (germline): SGHVS, FQNEAQ. CDR3 in amino acids: CASSLESYSVNQPQHF. DNA for the CDR3: TGTGCCAGCAGCCTAGAATCCTACAGCGTCAATCAGCCCCAGCATTTT.

V gene TRBV2 combines with J gene TRBJ2-1, with D perhaps matching TRBD1 or TRBD2 (6 bases each). V lost 7 bases, J lost 4 bases, and 11 bases lay in between. The length of the CDR3 is 13 residues. Germline V CDR1 and CDR2: SNHLY, FYNNEI. The CDR3 bases are TGTGCCAGCAACGCGGGGACATACAATGAGCAGTTCTTC. The encoded protein is CASNAGTYNEQFF.

This clone has just one count. The rearrangement links TRBV15 to TRBJ2-2, with D tentatively TRBD2 (5 bases). The V end lost 4 bases, the J end lost 7 bases, and 13 bases lay between the germline ends. From germline, CDR1 is LNHNV and CDR2 YYDKDF (reference sequence). The CDR3 has 14 residues. CDR3 sequence (DNA): TGTGCCACCAGCAAAAAGAGGGCTGGCGGGGAGCTGTTTTTT. Translation gives CATSKKRAGGELFF.

This chain joins TRBV5-8 and TRBJ2-2; D call uncertain. Germline V gives CDR1 SGHTS, CDR2 YDEGEE. V lost 0 bases, J lost 0 bases, and 6 bases lay in between. This CDR3 contains 15 residues. The DNA of the CDR3 is TGTGCCAGCAGCTTGGGGACGGCGAACACCGGGGAGCTGTTTTTT. Residues: CASSLGTANTGELFF. Complete variable domain (other parts from reference TRBV5-8 and TRBJ2-2): EAGVTQSPTHLIKTRGQQATLRCSPISGHTSVYWYQQALGLGLQFLLWYDEGEERNRGNFPPRFSGRQFPNYSSELNVNALELEDSALYLCASSLGTANTGELFFGEGSRLTVL.

J is TRBJ2-7 and V is TRBV14; 10 nucleotides align to TRBD1. The V and J ends lost 6 bases and 5 bases, in that order; junction bases with no gene match: 7. Germline V gene lookup returns CDR1 SGHDN and CDR2 FVKESK. This CDR3 spans 14 amino acids. The DNA of the CDR3 is TGTGCCAGCAGACGGACAGGGGGAAGCCACGAGCAGTACTTC. Translating gives CASRRTGGSHEQYF.